This T cell receptor (beta chain) was identified in a study of T cells after yellow fever vaccination. General study points: Peak timing came faster in the weaker secondary response, day 5 versus 15.

One entry per CDR3 protein, called by TCRdb with MiXCR from the 5' RACE reads. The sample contains under 150,000 distinct CDR3 sequences, over 12% of which appear only once. The CDR3 is 12 amino acids. V lost 7 bases and J lost 10, with 14 bases in between. Germline V lookup: CDR1 MNHEY, CDR2 SVGAGI. In regard to this clonotype: Its antigen is unidentified.

V usage is TRBV6-5 and J usage is TRBJ2-1, with D possibly matching TRBD2 (5 bases). Source: CD8+ T cells sorted from PBMCs, taken 5 days after the yellow fever booster vaccination. The TCR originated in a man aged 18 to 35 who received the YFV17D yellow fever vaccine. CDR3 in DNA: TGTGCCAGCACCCTGGAGGATGGGGAGCAGTTCTTC. Amino acid sequence: CASTLEDGEQFF.